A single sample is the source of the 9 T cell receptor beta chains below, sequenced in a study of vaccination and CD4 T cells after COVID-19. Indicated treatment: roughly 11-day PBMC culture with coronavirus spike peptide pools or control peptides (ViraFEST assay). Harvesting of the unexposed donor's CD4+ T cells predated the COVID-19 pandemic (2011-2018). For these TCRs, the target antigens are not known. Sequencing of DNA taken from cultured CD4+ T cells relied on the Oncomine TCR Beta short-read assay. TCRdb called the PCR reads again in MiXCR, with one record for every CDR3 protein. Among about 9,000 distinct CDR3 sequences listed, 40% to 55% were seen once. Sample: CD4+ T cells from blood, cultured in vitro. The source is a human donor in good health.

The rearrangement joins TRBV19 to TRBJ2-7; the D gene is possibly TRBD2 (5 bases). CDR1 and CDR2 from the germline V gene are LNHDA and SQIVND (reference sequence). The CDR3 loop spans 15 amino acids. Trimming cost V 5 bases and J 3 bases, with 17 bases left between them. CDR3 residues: CASSLYSGGIYEQYF. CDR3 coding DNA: TGTGCCAGTAGTTTATATAGTGGAGGAATCTACGAGCAGTACTTC.

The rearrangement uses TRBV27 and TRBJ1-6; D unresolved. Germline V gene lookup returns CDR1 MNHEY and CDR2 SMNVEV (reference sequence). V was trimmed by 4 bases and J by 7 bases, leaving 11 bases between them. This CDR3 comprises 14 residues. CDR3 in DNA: TGTGCCAGCAGTTATTTAGGTCCAAATTCACCCCTCCACTTT. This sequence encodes CASSYLGPNSPLHF.

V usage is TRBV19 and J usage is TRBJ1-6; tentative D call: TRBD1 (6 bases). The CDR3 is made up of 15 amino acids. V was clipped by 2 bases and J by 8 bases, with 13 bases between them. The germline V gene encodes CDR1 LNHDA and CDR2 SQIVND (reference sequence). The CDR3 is CASSISGVPDSPLHF. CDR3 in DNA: TGTGCCAGTAGTATATCAGGGGTTCCGGATTCACCCCTCCACTTT.

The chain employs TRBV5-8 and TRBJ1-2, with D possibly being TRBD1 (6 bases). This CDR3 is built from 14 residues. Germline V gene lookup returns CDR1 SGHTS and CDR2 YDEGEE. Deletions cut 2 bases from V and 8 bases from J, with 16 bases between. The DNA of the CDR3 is TGTGCCAGCAGCTTTGGCGGGGGCGCCTTAGGCTACACCTTC. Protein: CASSFGGGALGYTF.

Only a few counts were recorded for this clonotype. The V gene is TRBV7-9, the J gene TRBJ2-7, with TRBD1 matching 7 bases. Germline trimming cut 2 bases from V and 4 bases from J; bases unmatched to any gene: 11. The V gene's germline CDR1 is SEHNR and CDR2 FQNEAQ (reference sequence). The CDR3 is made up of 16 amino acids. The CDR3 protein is CASSLISGNRGYEQYF. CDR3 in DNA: TGTGCCAGCAGCTTAATAAGTGGGAACAGGGGTTACGAGCAGTACTTC.

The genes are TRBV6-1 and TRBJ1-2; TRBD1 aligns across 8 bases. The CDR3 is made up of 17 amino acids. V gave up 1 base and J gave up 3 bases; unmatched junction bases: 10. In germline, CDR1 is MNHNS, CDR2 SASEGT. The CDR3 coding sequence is TGTGCCAGCAGTGAAGGGACAGGGTCTATTTGGGACTATGGCTACACCTTC. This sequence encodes CASSEGTGSIWDYGYTF.

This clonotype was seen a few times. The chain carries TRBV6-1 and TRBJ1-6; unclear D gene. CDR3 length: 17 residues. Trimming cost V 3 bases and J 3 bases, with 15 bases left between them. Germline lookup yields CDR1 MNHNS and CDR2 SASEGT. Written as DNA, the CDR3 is TGTGCCAGCAGTGAGGCCCGGCTCCATGTCTATAATTCACCCCTCCACTTT. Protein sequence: CASSEARLHVYNSPLHF.

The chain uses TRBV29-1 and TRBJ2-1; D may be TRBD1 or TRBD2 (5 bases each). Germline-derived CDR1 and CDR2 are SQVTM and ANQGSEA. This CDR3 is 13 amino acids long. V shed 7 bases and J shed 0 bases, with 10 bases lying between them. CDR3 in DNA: TGCAGCGGAGGGACGGACTCCTACAATGAGCAGTTCTTC. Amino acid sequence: CSGGTDSYNEQFF.

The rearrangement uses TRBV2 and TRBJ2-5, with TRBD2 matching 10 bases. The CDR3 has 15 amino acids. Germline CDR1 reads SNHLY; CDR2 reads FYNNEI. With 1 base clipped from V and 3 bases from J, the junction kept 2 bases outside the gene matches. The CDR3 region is CASSEGLAGEETQYF. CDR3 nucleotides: TGTGCCAGCAGTGAAGGGCTAGCGGGGGAAGAGACCCAGTACTTC. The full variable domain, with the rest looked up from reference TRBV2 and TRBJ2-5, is EPEVTQTPSHQVTQMGQEVILRCVPISNHLYFYWYRQILGQKVEFLVSFYNNEISEKSEIFDDQFSVERPDGSNFTLKIRSTKLEDSAMYFCASSEGLAGEETQYFGPGTRLLVL.